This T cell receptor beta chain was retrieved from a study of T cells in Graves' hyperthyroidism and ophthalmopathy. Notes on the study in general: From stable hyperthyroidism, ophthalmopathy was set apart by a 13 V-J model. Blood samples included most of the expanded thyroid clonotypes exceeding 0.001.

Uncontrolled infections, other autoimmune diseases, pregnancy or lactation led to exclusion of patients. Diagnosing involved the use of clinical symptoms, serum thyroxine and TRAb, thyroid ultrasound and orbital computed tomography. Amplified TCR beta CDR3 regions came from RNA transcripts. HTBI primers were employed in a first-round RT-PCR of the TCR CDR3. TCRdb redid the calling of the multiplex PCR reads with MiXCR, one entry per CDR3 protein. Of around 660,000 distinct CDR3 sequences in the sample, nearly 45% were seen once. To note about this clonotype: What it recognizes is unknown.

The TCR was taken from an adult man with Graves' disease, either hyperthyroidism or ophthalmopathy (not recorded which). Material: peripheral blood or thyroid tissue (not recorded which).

CDR3 sequence reads: CASSLVMERHTEAFF. The CDR3 nucleotides are TGTGCCAGCAGCTTAGTGATGGAGAGACACACTGAAGCTTTCTTT. V usage is TRBV7-9 and J usage is TRBJ1-1; D remains unclear. This CDR3 contains 15 residues. From germline, CDR1 is SEHNR and CDR2 FQNEAQ (reference sequence). V shed 1 base and J shed 3 bases, with 12 bases lying between them.